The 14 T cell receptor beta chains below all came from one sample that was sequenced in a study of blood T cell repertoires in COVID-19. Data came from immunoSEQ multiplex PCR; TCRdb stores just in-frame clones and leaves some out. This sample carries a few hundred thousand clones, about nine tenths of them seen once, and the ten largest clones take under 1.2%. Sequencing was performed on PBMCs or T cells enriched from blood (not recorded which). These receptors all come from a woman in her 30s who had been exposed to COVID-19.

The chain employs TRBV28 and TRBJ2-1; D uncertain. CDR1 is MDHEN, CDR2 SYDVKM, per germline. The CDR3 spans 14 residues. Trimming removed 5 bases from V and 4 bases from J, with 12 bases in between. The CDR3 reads CASSRITAYNEQFF. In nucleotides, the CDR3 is TGTGCCAGCAGTCGAATCACAGCTTACAATGAGCAGTTCTTC.

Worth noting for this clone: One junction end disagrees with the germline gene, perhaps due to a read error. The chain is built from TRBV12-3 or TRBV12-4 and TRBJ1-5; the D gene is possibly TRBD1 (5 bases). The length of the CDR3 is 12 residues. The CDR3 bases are TGTGCCAGCAGTTTAGCGCTGGGGGGATTGGGTTTT. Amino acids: CASSLALGGLGF.

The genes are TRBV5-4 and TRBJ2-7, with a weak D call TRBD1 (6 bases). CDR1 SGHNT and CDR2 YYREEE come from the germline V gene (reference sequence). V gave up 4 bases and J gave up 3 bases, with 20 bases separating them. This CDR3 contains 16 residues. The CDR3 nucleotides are TGTGCCAGCAGCCCCAGACGAGGGGGACACGGCTACGAGCAGTACTTC. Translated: CASSPRRGGHGYEQYF.

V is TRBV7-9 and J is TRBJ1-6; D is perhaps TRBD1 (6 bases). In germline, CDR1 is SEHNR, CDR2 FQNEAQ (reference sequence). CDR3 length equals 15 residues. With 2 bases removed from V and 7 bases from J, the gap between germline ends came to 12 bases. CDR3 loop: CASSLRQDGNSPLHF. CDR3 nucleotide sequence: TGTGCCAGCAGCTTACGACAGGATGGGAATTCACCCCTCCACTTT.

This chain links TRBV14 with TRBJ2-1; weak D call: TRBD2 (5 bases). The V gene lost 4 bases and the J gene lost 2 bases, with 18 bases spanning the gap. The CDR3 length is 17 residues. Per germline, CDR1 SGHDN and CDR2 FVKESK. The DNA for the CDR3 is TGTGCCAGCAGCCGCGCGAGGGCGGGTATACCCTACAATGAGCAGTTCTTC. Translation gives CASSRARAGIPYNEQFF.

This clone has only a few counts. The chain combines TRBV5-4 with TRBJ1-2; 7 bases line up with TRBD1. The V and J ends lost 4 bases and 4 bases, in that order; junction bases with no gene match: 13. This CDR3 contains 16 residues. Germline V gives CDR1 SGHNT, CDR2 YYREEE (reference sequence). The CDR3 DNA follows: TGTGCCAGCAGCGCCGGACAGGCAACTTCTTTCTATGGCTACACCTTC. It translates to CASSAGQATSFYGYTF.

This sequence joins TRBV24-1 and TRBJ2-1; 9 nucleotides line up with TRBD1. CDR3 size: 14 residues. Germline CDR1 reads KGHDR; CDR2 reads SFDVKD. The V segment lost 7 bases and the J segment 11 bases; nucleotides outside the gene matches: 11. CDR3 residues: CATSLGQGFPKQFF. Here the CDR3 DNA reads TGTGCCACCAGCCTGGGACAGGGTTTCCCGAAGCAGTTCTTC.

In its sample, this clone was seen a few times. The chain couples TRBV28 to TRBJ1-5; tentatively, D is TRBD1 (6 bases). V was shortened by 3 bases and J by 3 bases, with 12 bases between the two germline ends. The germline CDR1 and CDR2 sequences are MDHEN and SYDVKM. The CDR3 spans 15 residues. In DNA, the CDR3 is TGTGCCAGCAGTTTGGCAGGACAGCACAATCAGCCCCAGCATTTT. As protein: CASSLAGQHNQPQHF.

The CDR3 sequence: CASWRGRGTGELFF. The CDR3 nucleotides read TGTGCCTCCTGGCGCGGGAGGGGCACCGGGGAGCTGTTTTTT. The chain couples TRBV30 to TRBJ2-2; 9 positions match TRBD2. The CDR3 runs 14 residues. Per germline, CDR1 GTSNPN and CDR2 SVGIG (reference sequence). V dropped 7 bases and J dropped 4; count of bases not matched to a gene: 7.

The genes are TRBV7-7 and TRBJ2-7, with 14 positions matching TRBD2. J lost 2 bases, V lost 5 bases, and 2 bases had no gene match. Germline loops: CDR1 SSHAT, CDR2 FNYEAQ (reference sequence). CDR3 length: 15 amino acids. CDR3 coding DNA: TGTGCCAGCAGCATGGGACTAGCGGGAGCCTACGAGCAGTACTTC. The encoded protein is CASSMGLAGAYEQYF.

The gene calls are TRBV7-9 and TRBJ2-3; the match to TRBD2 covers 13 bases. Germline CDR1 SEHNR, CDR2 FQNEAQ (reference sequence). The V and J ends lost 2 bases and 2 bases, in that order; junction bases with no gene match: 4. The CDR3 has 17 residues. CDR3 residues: CASSLWGLAGHTDTQYF. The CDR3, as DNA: TGTGCCAGCAGCTTATGGGGACTAGCGGGACACACAGATACGCAGTATTTT.

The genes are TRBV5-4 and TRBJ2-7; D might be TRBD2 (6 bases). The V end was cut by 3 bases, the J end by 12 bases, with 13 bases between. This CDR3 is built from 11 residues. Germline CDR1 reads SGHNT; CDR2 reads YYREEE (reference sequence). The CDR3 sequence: CASSYGLTWYF. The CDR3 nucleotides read TGTGCCAGCAGCTACGGACTAACCTGGTACTTC.

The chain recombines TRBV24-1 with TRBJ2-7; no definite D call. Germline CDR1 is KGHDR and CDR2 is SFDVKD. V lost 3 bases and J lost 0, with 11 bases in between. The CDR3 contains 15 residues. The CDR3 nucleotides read TGTGCCACCAGTGATGTTGGGCAGGACTCCTACGAGCAGTACTTC. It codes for CATSDVGQDSYEQYF.

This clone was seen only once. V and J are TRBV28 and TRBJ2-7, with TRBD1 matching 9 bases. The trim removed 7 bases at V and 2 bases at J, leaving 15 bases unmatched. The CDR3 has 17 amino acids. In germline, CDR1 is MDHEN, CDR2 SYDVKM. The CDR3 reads CASTPSAGDRAAYEQYF. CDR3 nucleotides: TGTGCCAGCACCCCGAGCGCCGGGGACAGGGCAGCCTACGAGCAGTACTTC.